The 10 T cell receptor beta chains given below trace back to one sample, sequenced in a study of T cell responses to AZD1222 COVID-19 vaccine. Here immunoSEQ multiplex PCR was the method, and the copy in TCRdb shows in-frame clones only, minus some. The sample shows around 120,000 clones, 92% of them seen only once. The sample was peripheral blood, taken on day 0 of AZD1222 vaccination. Receptor source: an adult in good health.

V usage is TRBV4-1 and J usage is TRBJ1-5; D remains ambiguous. CDR1 and CDR2 from the germline V gene are MGHRA and YSYEKL. The CDR3 covers 15 residues. Trimming took off 3 bases at V and 5 bases at J, with 14 bases between the two ends. This CDR3 reads CASSQDFGVYQPQHF. The CDR3 DNA follows: TGCGCCAGCAGCCAGGACTTCGGGGTATATCAGCCCCAGCATTTT.

The chain carries TRBV4-2 and TRBJ2-1; D not resolved. Per the germline V gene, CDR1 is LGHNA and CDR2 is YNFKEQ. V gave up 0 bases and J gave up 5 bases, with 14 bases separating them. This CDR3 spans 16 amino acids. The CDR3 spells CASSQDPGPSNNEQFF. CDR3 sequence (DNA): TGTGCCAGCAGCCAAGACCCCGGGCCAAGTAACAATGAGCAGTTCTTC.

The chain carries TRBV7-9 and TRBJ1-1; 11 bases match TRBD1. V was pared by 4 bases and J by 7 bases, with 14 bases of the junction left unmatched. Germline loops: CDR1 SEHNR, CDR2 FQNEAQ (reference sequence). The CDR3 loop spans 17 amino acids. The CDR3 coding sequence is TGTGCCAGCAGCTCCGGGACAGGGGGGGAGAGGGATCTTGAAGCTTTCTTT. Amino acid sequence: CASSSGTGGERDLEAFF.

This chain joins TRBV30 and TRBJ1-4; D might be TRBD1 (5 bases). V was cut by 0 bases and J by 5 bases, with 13 bases left in between. This CDR3 contains 15 residues. The germline CDR1 and CDR2 sequences are GTSNPN and SVGIG (reference sequence). CDR3 loop: CAWSVIGGVNEKLFF. CDR3 DNA: TGTGCCTGGAGTGTAATCGGGGGGGTGAATGAAAAACTGTTTTTT.

The chain carries TRBV4-3 and TRBJ2-7; 7 bases are shared with TRBD1. This CDR3 spans 16 amino acids. V lost 2 bases and J lost 4; bases outside the gene matches: 11. CDR1 LGHNA and CDR2 YSLEER come from the germline V gene. The CDR3 loop reads CASSQYRDRGSYEQYF. CDR3 sequence (DNA): TGCGCCAGCAGCCAATACCGGGACAGAGGATCTTACGAGCAGTACTTC.

The chain carries TRBV2 and TRBJ1-5; D gene uncertain. Germline V gene lookup returns CDR1 SNHLY and CDR2 FYNNEI. The CDR3 has 13 amino acids. V dropped 4 bases and J dropped 0 bases, with 4 bases sitting between them. CDR3 DNA: TGTGCCAGCAGTGGGGATAGCAATCAGCCCCAGCATTTT. Its translation is CASSGDSNQPQHF.

The chain is built from TRBV28 and TRBJ1-4; 9 bases line up with TRBD1. Germline CDR1 is MDHEN and CDR2 is SYDVKM. CDR3 length: 15 amino acids. V lost 8 bases, J lost 2 bases, and 6 bases stayed unmatched. The CDR3 spells CASGITGGTNEKLFF. The CDR3 coding sequence is TGTGCCAGCGGTATAACAGGGGGCACTAATGAAAAACTGTTTTTT.

This clone was seen more than once but under ten times. The rearrangement uses TRBV6-2 or TRBV6-3 and TRBJ2-7; D is possibly TRBD2 (5 bases). This CDR3 is built from 14 residues. Germline V lookup: CDR1 MNHEY, CDR2 SVGEGT. Trimming pared 0 bases from V and 2 bases from J, leaving 8 bases between. Here the CDR3 reads CASSYSREPYEQYF. CDR3 bases: TGTGCCAGCAGTTACTCGAGGGAACCCTACGAGCAGTACTTC.

In the case of this clone: Different DNA sequences within this sample yield the same CDR3. The chain recombines TRBV30 with TRBJ2-7; D possibly corresponds to TRBD2 (6 bases). Germline CDR1 reads GTSNPN; CDR2 reads SVGIG (reference sequence). V was shortened by 0 bases and J by 5 bases, with 8 bases between the two germline ends. The CDR3 sequence is 12 residues long. CDR3: CAWSVGGDEQYF. CDR3 bases: TGTGCCTGGAGTGTAGGAGGGGACGAGCAGTACTTC.

This chain joins TRBV7-2 and TRBJ1-2, with D possibly matching TRBD1 (5 bases). This CDR3 comprises 12 residues. The germline V gene has CDR1 SGHTA and CDR2 FQGNSA. With 5 bases removed from V and 9 bases from J, the gap between germline ends came to 13 bases. For the CDR3, the DNA is TGTGCCAGCAGCGTACTGGACATTCGCTACACCTTC. Translating gives CASSVLDIRYTF.